Listed below are T cell receptor beta chains from one sample, sequenced in a study of OX40 agonist ivuxolimab in advanced cancers. This table comes from immunoSEQ multiplex PCR, and its TCRdb copy is limited to in-frame clones, with some not included. This table has 20,000 to 25,000 clones, around 80% appearing once. This sample comprised CD4+ or CD8+ T cells sorted from blood, obtained in a trial of the OX40 agonist ivuxolimab. The source of these receptors is an adult with an advanced solid tumor such as melanoma, head and neck, liver or kidney cancer. CDR3s include the opening cysteine and the closing phenylalanine or tryptophan. D genes are given only for firm matches. A clone size is listed for some rows: how often the clone was seen (once, few, many), or a class if it is expanded.

V gene	D gene	clone size	J gene	CDR3 length	CDR3 protein	CDR3 DNA
TRBV9	NA	NA	TRBJ1-3	10	CASGGNTIYF	TGTGCCAGCGGGGGAAACACCATATATTTT
TRBV19	TRBD2	NA	TRBJ2-1	16	CASSIPSGNTYNEQFF	TGTGCCAGTAGTATCCCTAGCGGGAATACCTACAATGAGCAGTTCTTC
TRBV4-3	NA	NA	TRBJ1-1	14	CASSQVGGRAEAFF	TGCGCCAGCAGCCAAGTAGGGGGGCGGGCTGAAGCTTTCTTT
TRBV28	TRBD1	once	TRBJ1-5	16	CASSSTGTVSNQPQHF	TGTGCCAGCAGTTCCACCGGGACAGTCAGCAATCAGCCCCAGCATTTT
TRBV14	TRBD2	NA	TRBJ2-5	14	CASSPLAGDETQYF	TGTGCCAGCAGCCCCCTAGCGGGCGATGAGACCCAGTACTTC
TRBV29-1	NA	NA	TRBJ1-1	10	CSVQVGEAFF	TGCAGCGTTCAAGTGGGTGAAGCTTTCTTT
TRBV11-2	NA	NA	TRBJ2-7	15	CASSSASGPQYEQYF	TGTGCCAGCAGCTCCGCCTCCGGGCCCCAATACGAGCAGTACTTC
TRBV16	NA	NA	TRBJ2-7	13	CASSQGTPYEQYF	TGTGCCAGCAGCCAAGGGACGCCTTACGAGCAGTACTTC
TRBV9	NA	NA	TRBJ2-5	15	CASSPPGRRQETQYF	TGTGCCAGCAGCCCCCCGGGGCGCCGCCAAGAGACCCAGTACTTC
TRBV4-2	NA	NA	TRBJ1-1	15	CASSQDEGIFTEAFF	TGTGCCAGCAGCCAAGATGAGGGAATATTCACTGAAGCTTTCTTT
TRBV28	NA	NA	TRBJ2-7	14	CASSASRSFYEQYF	TGTGCCAGCAGTGCCTCCCGTTCTTTCTACGAGCAGTACTTC